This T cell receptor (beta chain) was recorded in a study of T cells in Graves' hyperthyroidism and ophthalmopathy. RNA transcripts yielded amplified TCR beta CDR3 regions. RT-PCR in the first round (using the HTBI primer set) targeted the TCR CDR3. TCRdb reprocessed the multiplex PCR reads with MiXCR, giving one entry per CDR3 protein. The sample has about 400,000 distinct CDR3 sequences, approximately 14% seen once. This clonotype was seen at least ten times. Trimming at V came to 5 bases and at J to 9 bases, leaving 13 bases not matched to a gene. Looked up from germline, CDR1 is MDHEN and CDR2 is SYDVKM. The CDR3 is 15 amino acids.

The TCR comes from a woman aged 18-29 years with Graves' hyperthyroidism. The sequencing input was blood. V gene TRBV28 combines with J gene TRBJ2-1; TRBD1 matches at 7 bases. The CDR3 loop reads CASSTPGTVVGEQFF. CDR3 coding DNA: TGTGCCAGCAGTACCCCCGGGACAGTCGTCGGTGAGCAGTTCTTC. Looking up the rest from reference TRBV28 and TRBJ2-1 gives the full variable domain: DVKVTQSSRYLVKRTGEKVFLECVQDMDHENMFWYRQDPGLGLRLIYFSYDVKMKEKGDIPEGYSVSREKKERFSLILESASTNQTSMYLCASSTPGTVVGEQFFGPGTRLTVL.